Below, 32 T cell receptor beta chains from the same sample are listed, as sequenced in a study of blood T cell repertoires in COVID-19. Measured with immunoSEQ multiplex PCR; TCRdb has only the in-frame clones, and not every one. Seen here are around 130,000 clones, roughly 80% observed once, and the top ten hold approximately 2%. Sequencing was done on a sample of peripheral blood. The receptor source for this set is a man between 65 and 85 years old with acute or convalescent COVID-19.

V gene TRBV7-8 combines with J gene TRBJ1-2; possibly TRBD1 for D (5 bases). The CDR3 contains 15 residues. The V end lost 0 bases, the J end lost 6 bases, and 14 bases lay between the germline ends. Germline V gives CDR1 SGHVS, CDR2 FQNEAQ. Here the CDR3 DNA reads TGTGCCAGCAGCTTAGCGTTCTCAGGGCTCAATGGCTACACCTTC. This encodes CASSLAFSGLNGYTF.

This chain links TRBV6-9 with TRBJ2-6; 7 bases fit TRBD1. V lost 4 bases to trimming and J lost 0 bases; unmatched junction nucleotides: 12. The CDR3 has 19 residues. Germline V gene data show CDR1 as MNHGY and CDR2 as SVAAGI. The CDR3 region is CASSCQTGEKGSGANVLTF. CDR3 DNA sequence: TGTGCCAGCAGTTGCCAAACAGGGGAAAAAGGCTCTGGGGCCAACGTCCTGACTTTC.

The V gene is TRBV19, the J gene TRBJ2-7, with TRBD1 matching over 7 bases. Germline V gene data show CDR1 as LNHDA and CDR2 as SQIVND (reference sequence). The CDR3 sequence is 15 residues long. Trimming removed 5 bases from V and 3 bases from J; junction bases left unmatched: 10. CDR3 sequence: CASSLREGAHYEQYF. CDR3 nucleotides: TGTGCCAGTAGTCTCCGAGAGGGGGCACACTACGAGCAGTACTTC. Supplemented by reference TRBV19 and TRBJ2-7, the full variable domain reads DGGITQSPKYLFRKEGQNVTLSCEQNLNHDAMYWYRQDPGQGLRLIYYSQIVNDFQKGDIAEGYSVSREKKESFPLTVTSAQKNPTAFYLCASSLREGAHYEQYFGPGTRLTVT.

The CDR3 sequence: CASARSYRGYEQYF. In DNA form, the CDR3 reads TGCGCCAGCGCGAGATCATACAGGGGCTACGAGCAGTACTTC. The chain combines TRBV5-1 with TRBJ2-7; 7 bases are a match to TRBD1. CDR3 length: 14 amino acids. Germline V gene lookup returns CDR1 SGHRS and CDR2 YFSETQ. V dropped 7 bases and J dropped 3; count of bases not matched to a gene: 10.

CDR3 region: CASSLTGMNTEAFF. CDR3 coding DNA: TGTGCCAGCAGCCTGACAGGCATGAACACTGAAGCTTTCTTT. The rearrangement uses TRBV5-5 and TRBJ1-1, with TRBD1 as a possible D gene (6 bases). The V end was cut by 4 bases, the J end by 0 bases, with 10 bases between. Germline loops: CDR1 SGHKS, CDR2 YYEKEE (reference sequence). This CDR3 has 14 amino acids. The whole variable domain, remainder taken from reference TRBV5-5 and TRBJ1-1, is DAGVTQSPTHLIKTRGQQVTLRCSPISGHKSVSWYQQVLGQGPQFIFQYYEKEERGRGNFPDRFSARQFPNYSSELNVNALLLGDSALYLCASSLTGMNTEAFFGQGTRLTVV.

This sequence joins TRBV28 and TRBJ2-5; 10 bases align to TRBD2. Trimming at V came to 3 bases and at J to 5 bases, leaving 6 bases not matched to a gene. The CDR3 has 15 amino acids. The germline V gene encodes CDR1 MDHEN and CDR2 SYDVKM. CDR3 bases: TGTGCCAGCAGTTTTGAGCGGGGGGGCGCGGAGACCCAGTACTTC. It encodes CASSFERGGAETQYF.

The rearrangement links TRBV18 to TRBJ2-2, with TRBD2 identical over 8 bases. The length of the CDR3 is 15 residues. Germline V gene data show CDR1 as KGHSH and CDR2 as LQKENI. Losses at the gene ends were 6 bases for V and 0 bases for J; bases not matched to a gene: 3. The CDR3 loop reads CASSSGTTNTGELFF. The DNA of the CDR3 is TGTGCCAGCTCTAGCGGGACTACGAACACCGGGGAGCTGTTTTTT.

This rearrangement joins TRBV24-1 to TRBJ1-5, with D possibly matching TRBD1 (5 bases). Germline V gene lookup returns CDR1 KGHDR and CDR2 SFDVKD. The V end was cut by 4 bases, the J end by 4 bases, with 10 bases between. The CDR3 is 14 amino acids. This chain's CDR3 is CATSDGHTNQPQHF. DNA for the CDR3: TGTGCCACCAGTGACGGACACACGAATCAGCCCCAGCATTTT.

J is TRBJ2-5 and V is TRBV7-9; TRBD2 agrees at 7 bases. CDR3 length equals 15 residues. Trimming cost V 5 bases and J 5 bases; bases outside gene matches: 11. CDR1 is SEHNR and CDR2 is FQNEAQ in the germline V gene (reference sequence). CDR3 loop: CASSLPRLGRETQYF. The CDR3 DNA follows: TGTGCCAGCAGCCTCCCTCGGCTCGGGAGGGAGACCCAGTACTTC.

V and J are TRBV19 and TRBJ1-6; no reliable D call. V lost 4 bases to trimming and J lost 6 bases, with 10 bases between them. The germline gives CDR1 LNHDA, CDR2 SQIVND (reference sequence). CDR3 length: 14 amino acids. CDR3 in DNA: TGTGCCAGTAGTAACGAGCCCTCTAATTCACCCCTCCACTTT. Residues: CASSNEPSNSPLHF.

In its sample, this clone was seen many times. The chain links TRBV3-1 (or the pseudogene TRBV3-2) to TRBJ1-1; TRBD1 might be the D (6 bases). The CDR3 has 14 residues. V dropped 0 bases and J dropped 6 bases, with 11 bases sitting between them. Germline-derived CDR1 and CDR2 are LGHDT and YNNKEL (reference sequence). This CDR3 is CASSQDRTEPEAFF. The CDR3 nucleotides read TGTGCCAGCAGCCAAGATAGGACAGAACCTGAAGCTTTCTTT.

The chain uses TRBV28 and TRBJ2-5; D gene ambiguous. CDR1 and CDR2 (germline): MDHEN, SYDVKM. With 8 bases removed from V and 2 bases from J, the gap between germline ends came to 15 bases. The CDR3 sequence is 14 residues long. The CDR3 nucleotides read TGTGCCAGCGCCCACAATAACCGACAAGAGACCCAGTACTTC. Translation gives CASAHNNRQETQYF.

The rearrangement links TRBV5-4 to TRBJ2-6; D is uncertain. Looked up from germline, CDR1 is SGHNT and CDR2 is YYREEE (reference sequence). This CDR3 comprises 16 residues. The V end lost 4 bases, the J end lost 4 bases, and 15 bases lay between the germline ends. The CDR3: CASSLIGRSGANVLTF. CDR3 coding DNA: TGTGCCAGCAGCCTTATTGGGCGATCAGGGGCCAACGTCCTGACTTTC.

V and J are TRBV5-6 and TRBJ2-7, with 11 bases aligning to TRBD2. The germline gives CDR1 SGHDT, CDR2 YYEEEE. The CDR3 extends over 17 amino acids. V shed 1 base and J 6 bases; nucleotides not matched to a gene: 12. The CDR3 DNA sequence: TGTGCCAGCAGCTTGTTGACTAGCGGGGACACCTTCACCGAGCAGTACTTC. Its translation: CASSLLTSGDTFTEQYF.

V is TRBV5-1 and J is TRBJ2-5; 7 positions match TRBD2. The CDR3 runs to 16 residues. Germline V lookup: CDR1 SGHRS, CDR2 YFSETQ. The J segment lost 3 bases and the V segment lost 1 base, leaving 9 bases of the junction unmatched. The CDR3 DNA reads TGCGCCAGCAGCTTGTGGGGGGGAGGCAGGGAAGAGACCCAGTACTTC. Its protein is CASSLWGGGREETQYF.

This clone was picked up one time. This rearrangement joins TRBV6-5 to TRBJ1-1, with D unclear. V lost 3 bases and J 2 bases, leaving 10 bases between the germline ends. Per germline, CDR1 MNHEY and CDR2 SVGAGI. The CDR3 length is 14 residues. The CDR3 here is CASSYARGNTEAFF. CDR3 nucleotide sequence: TGTGCCAGCAGTTATGCTCGGGGAAACACTGAAGCTTTCTTT.

This clone came up a few times. The chain uses TRBV19 and TRBJ1-6; a possible D gene is TRBD1 (5 bases). The CDR3 is 12 residues long. The V gene's germline CDR1 is LNHDA and CDR2 SQIVND (reference sequence). Trimming shortened V by 3 bases and J by 14 bases, and 11 bases separated the two germline ends. CDR3 region: CASSIRREALHF. DNA of the CDR3: TGTGCCAGTAGTATCCGCAGGGAGGCCCTCCACTTT.

This clone was detected only once. This rearrangement joins TRBV7-2 to TRBJ1-1; D remains ambiguous. Germline V gene data show CDR1 as SGHTA and CDR2 as FQGNSA. The CDR3 is 13 residues long. Trimming left V 0 bases short and J 4 bases short, with 6 bases between. For the CDR3, the DNA is TGTGCCAGCAGCTTAGCCCGGGGCACTGAAGCTTTCTTT. Translated: CASSLARGTEAFF.

V is TRBV7-2 and J is TRBJ1-1, with no clear D. Trimming stripped 6 bases from V and 3 bases from J, with 11 bases between. The CDR3 covers 13 residues. Germline V gene sequence: CDR1 SGHTA, CDR2 FQGNSA. In DNA, the CDR3 is TGTGCCAGCAGACTCGGGTTGGACACTGAAGCTTTCTTT. This sequence encodes CASRLGLDTEAFF.

J is TRBJ2-1 and V is TRBV10-2; TRBD1 aligns across 9 bases. J gave up 3 bases and V 7 bases, and 13 bases lay outside the gene matches. The CDR3 covers 17 residues. The germline V gene has CDR1 WSHSY and CDR2 SAAADI. The CDR3 protein is CASKRQPGTGHYNEQFF. In nucleotides, the CDR3 is TGCGCCAGCAAACGACAACCCGGGACAGGGCACTACAATGAGCAGTTCTTC.

The chain couples TRBV14 to TRBJ1-1; D gene ambiguous. From germline, CDR1 is SGHDN and CDR2 FVKESK. This CDR3 is 15 amino acids long. The V and J ends lost 4 bases and 3 bases respectively, with 15 bases between them. The chain's CDR3 is CASSPRRGWDTEAFF. The CDR3 nucleotides are TGTGCCAGCAGCCCGCGGCGGGGTTGGGACACTGAAGCTTTCTTT.

This clone was counted between two and nine times. This chain uses TRBV28 with TRBJ2-4; tentative D call: TRBD1 (7 bases). The CDR3 consists of 14 residues. Germline values: CDR1 MDHEN, CDR2 SYDVKM. The V and J ends lost 7 bases and 7 bases respectively, with 17 bases between them. CDR3 loop: CASTLGGGWNIQYF. CDR3 bases: TGTGCCAGCACCCTCGGAGGGGGCTGGAACATTCAGTACTTC.

The V and J genes are TRBV11-2 and TRBJ2-7, with 9 bases lining up with TRBD1. CDR1 is SGHAT, CDR2 FQNNGV, per germline. The CDR3 is 14 amino acids. Trimming cost V 3 bases and J 5 bases; bases outside gene matches: 5. In DNA form, the CDR3 reads TGTGCCAGCAGCTTCCGGGACAGGGACCACGAGCAGTACTTC. This gives the protein CASSFRDRDHEQYF.

This chain joins TRBV3-1 (or the pseudogene TRBV3-2) and TRBJ1-2, with D perhaps matching TRBD1 (6 bases). Germline-derived CDR1 and CDR2 are LGHDT and YNNKEL (reference sequence). This CDR3 is 16 amino acids long. Trimming removed 4 bases from V and 2 bases from J, with 17 bases in between. This CDR3 reads CASSRNPTGSNYGYTF. CDR3 sequence (DNA): TGTGCCAGCAGCCGAAACCCCACAGGGTCCAACTATGGCTACACCTTC.

The chain employs TRBV19 and TRBJ1-4; 7 nucleotides agree with TRBD1. The CDR3 is 18 amino acids. Germline CDR1 and CDR2: LNHDA and SQIVND (reference sequence). V gave up 5 bases and J gave up 8 bases; unmatched junction bases: 20. The CDR3 sequence: CASSPPYRPTGFREKLFF. The CDR3 region has the DNA TGTGCCAGTAGTCCACCCTACCGCCCGACAGGGTTCCGGGAAAAACTGTTTTTT.

The chain uses TRBV6-8 and TRBJ1-1; 10 positions agree with TRBD1. CDR3 size: 16 residues. Germline values: CDR1 MNHGY, CDR2 SAAAGT. V was clipped by 4 bases and J by 1 base; unmatched bases: 6. The CDR3, as DNA: TGTGCCAGCAGTTCCGGACAGGGGGGACAGAACACTGAAGCTTTCTTT. Translation: CASSSGQGGQNTEAFF.

This chain links TRBV10-3 with TRBJ2-7, with 7 nucleotides matching TRBD1. The trim removed 6 bases at V and 3 bases at J, leaving 2 bases unmatched. The CDR3 extends over 12 amino acids. Germline CDR1 reads ENHRY; CDR2 reads SYGVKD. The chain's CDR3 is CAIRAGGYEQYF. For the CDR3, the DNA is TGTGCCATCAGAGCAGGGGGCTACGAGCAGTACTTC.

A note on this clone: The junction and the germline gene differ at one end; a read error may be behind it. This chain uses TRBV14 with TRBJ1-5; D is possibly TRBD1 (6 bases). Germline V CDR1 and CDR2: SGHDN, FVKESK. The CDR3 spans 13 residues. CDR3 protein: CASSHQDGDISNF. The CDR3 nucleotides read TGTGCCAGCAGCCATCAAGATGGGGACATAAGCAATTTT.

The chain is built from TRBV3-1 (or the pseudogene TRBV3-2) and TRBJ2-2; 8 bases line up with TRBD2. Per germline, CDR1 LGHDT and CDR2 YNNKEL (reference sequence). After removal of 2 bases from V and 7 bases from J, the junction contained 6 bases not matched to a gene. This CDR3 contains 15 residues. CDR3 DNA: TGTGCCAGCAGCCAACACATAGCGGGGAACGGGGAGCTGTTTTTT. Translation gives CASSQHIAGNGELFF.

This chain uses TRBV6-1 with TRBJ2-1; TRBD2 agrees at 9 bases. In germline, CDR1 is MNHNS, CDR2 SASEGT. Trimming took 3 bases from V and 10 from J; bases not matched to a gene: 10. The CDR3 is made up of 15 amino acids. CDR3 in DNA: TGTGCCAGCAGTGAGCGCGGGGGGGCCATCATGGAGCAGTTCTTC. Its translation is CASSERGGAIMEQFF.

Remarks on this clone: Germline and junction disagree at one end, which may indicate a read error. The chain recombines TRBV28 with TRBJ1-4; 7 bases map to TRBD1. The CDR3 runs to 14 residues. CDR1 MDHEN and CDR2 SYDVKM come from the germline V gene. Here the CDR3 DNA reads TGTGCCAGCAGCTTATACGGGACAGATGAAAAACTGTTTTTT. This translates into CASSLYGTDEKLFF.

The rearrangement uses TRBV28 and TRBJ2-1, with D maybe TRBD1 (6 bases). Germline CDR1 is MDHEN and CDR2 is SYDVKM. Trimming cost V 2 bases and J 4 bases, with 15 bases left between them. The length of the CDR3 is 16 residues. The CDR3 protein is CASSLRAGAFYNEQFF. The CDR3 DNA reads as TGTGCCAGCAGTTTAAGGGCAGGGGCTTTTTACAATGAGCAGTTCTTC.